This passage covers 11 T cell receptor beta chains from one sample sequenced in a study of molecular identifiers for immune sequencing clone quantification. TCRdb processed the PCR reads anew with MiXCR; each CDR3 protein has one entry. The sample includes under 85,000 distinct CDR3 sequences, less than 20% of them seen just once. Sequenced: naive CD8+ T cells from blood, with Jurkat cell RNA spiked in. Noted subset: FACS-sorted CD8+CD4-CCR7+CD45RA+ naive T cells. Receptors originate from a human donor in good health. Some libraries in this study had Jurkat cell RNA spiked in.

The V call is TRBV29-1, the J call TRBJ2-3; 9 nucleotides line up with TRBD2. CDR1 is SQVTM, CDR2 ANQGSEA, per germline. CDR3 length: 19 residues. V shed 1 base and J 2 bases; nucleotides not matched to a gene: 16. The DNA of the CDR3 is TGCAGCGTTGAAGGGAGGCCTTCCCTAGCGGGAAGGACCACAGATACGCAGTATTTT. It encodes CSVEGRPSLAGRTTDTQYF.

This clonotype appeared a single time. This CDR3 fails to terminate in the conserved phenylalanine or tryptophan, so it likely reflects a read error. The V and J genes are TRBV7-6 and TRBJ1-5; TRBD1 might be the D (5 bases). The CDR3 totals 16 residues. Germline loops: CDR1 SGHVS, CDR2 FNYEAQ. The CDR3 loop reads CASSLWGGTSSQPQHL. The CDR3 nucleotides read TGTGCCAGCAGCTTATGGGGAGGGACGAGCAGTCAGCCCCAGCATCTT.

This clonotype was found a few times. The genes are TRBV5-4 and TRBJ2-1; 7 nucleotides line up with TRBD1. CDR3 length: 15 residues. Germline CDR1 and CDR2: SGHNT and YYREEE (reference sequence). Trimming cost V 0 bases and J 3 bases; bases outside gene matches: 3. CDR3 amino acids: CASSLGAGGYNEQFF. The CDR3 region has the DNA TGTGCCAGCAGCTTGGGGGCAGGGGGCTACAATGAGCAGTTCTTC.

This clonotype came up many times. This rearrangement joins TRBV12-3 or TRBV12-4 to TRBJ2-5; D is unclear. The CDR3 has 16 amino acids. Deletions cut 3 bases from V and 0 bases from J, with 14 bases between. The chain's CDR3 is CASSFSLAAHQETQYF. In DNA, the CDR3 is TGTGCCAGCAGTTTTTCGCTGGCCGCGCACCAAGAGACCCAGTACTTC.

This clonotype came up many times. The CDR3 protein is CASSQTGNNEKLFF. CDR3 bases: TGTGCCAGCAGCCAGACAGGGAATAATGAAAAACTGTTTTTT. This rearrangement joins TRBV6-5 to TRBJ1-4; 7 bases are shared with TRBD1. The CDR3 length is 14 residues. Germline V gene data show CDR1 as MNHEY and CDR2 as SVGAGI. V lost 6 bases and J lost 4; bases outside the gene matches: 5.

This clonotype has a count of ten or more. The chain has TRBV3-1 and TRBJ1-5; D unclear. The germline CDR1 and CDR2 sequences are LGHDT and YNNKEL (reference sequence). The CDR3 consists of 12 residues. Between the trimmed V and J ends, which lost 1 base and 6 bases, there was a span of 4 bases. CDR3 sequence (DNA): TGTGCCAGCAGCCAAGCCAGTCAGCCCCAGCATTTT. Protein sequence: CASSQASQPQHF.

This clonotype was seen many times. A read error may account for a junction end that differs from germline. This sequence joins TRBV4-2 and TRBJ2-7, with 10 bases that match TRBD2. Germline V gene sequence: CDR1 LGHNA, CDR2 YNFKEQ. The CDR3 contains 15 residues. The DNA of the CDR3 is TGTGCCAGCAGTCAAGAAGCGGGAGGGTTCTACGAGCAGTACTTC. Protein: CASSQEAGGFYEQYF.

This clonotype was detected many times. The chain uses TRBV28 and TRBJ1-1, with 7 bases fitting TRBD1. The CDR3 length is 14 residues. Germline V gene lookup returns CDR1 MDHEN and CDR2 SYDVKM. V was clipped by 3 bases and J by 4 bases; unmatched bases: 5. The DNA for the CDR3 is TGTGCCAGCAGTTTTAGAGGGGGCGGCACTGAAGCTTTCTTT. This gives the protein CASSFRGGGTEAFF.

This clonotype was seen many times. This chain joins TRBV4-3 and TRBJ2-3; 7 bases map to TRBD2. The trim removed 0 bases at V and 0 bases at J, leaving 3 bases unmatched. Germline assignment: CDR1 LGHNA and CDR2 YSLEER. This CDR3 contains 16 residues. The CDR3 nucleotides are TGCGCCAGCAGCCAAGATTCTAGCGGAAGCACAGATACGCAGTATTTT. It specifies CASSQDSSGSTDTQYF.

The V call is TRBV6-5, the J call TRBJ2-7; D might be TRBD1 or TRBD2, each matching 5 bases. V was clipped by 2 bases and J by 3 bases, with 8 bases between them. This CDR3 contains 13 residues. The germline gives CDR1 MNHEY, CDR2 SVGAGI. CDR3 loop: CASSYGTHYEQYF. Here the CDR3 DNA reads TGTGCCAGCAGTTACGGGACCCACTACGAGCAGTACTTC.

This clonotype was picked up many times. CDR3 residues: CASSLALAGGPFNEQFF. The CDR3 DNA follows: TGTGCCAGCAGCTTAGCTCTAGCGGGAGGGCCATTCAATGAGCAGTTCTTC. The chain recombines TRBV7-8 with TRBJ2-1, with 12 bases that match TRBD2. Germline CDR1 is SGHVS and CDR2 is FQNEAQ. V shed 0 bases, J shed 6 bases, and the junction held 6 bases outside the gene matches. The CDR3 totals 17 residues.